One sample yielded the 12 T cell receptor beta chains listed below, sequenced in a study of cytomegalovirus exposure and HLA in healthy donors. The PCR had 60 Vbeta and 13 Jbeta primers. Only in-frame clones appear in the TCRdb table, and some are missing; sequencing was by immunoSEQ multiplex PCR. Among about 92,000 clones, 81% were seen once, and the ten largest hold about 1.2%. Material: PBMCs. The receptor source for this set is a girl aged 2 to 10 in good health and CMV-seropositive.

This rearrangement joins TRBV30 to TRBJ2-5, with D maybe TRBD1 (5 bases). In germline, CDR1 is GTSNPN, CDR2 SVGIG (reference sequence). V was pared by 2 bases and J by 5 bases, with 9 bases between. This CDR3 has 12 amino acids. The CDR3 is CAWSPGKETQYF. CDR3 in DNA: TGTGCCTGGAGTCCAGGGAAGGAGACCCAGTACTTC.

The chain's CDR3 is CASSPRGSPYEQYF. The CDR3 DNA reads TGTGCCAGCAGCCCTCGCGGGAGCCCCTACGAGCAGTACTTC. The chain recombines TRBV9 with TRBJ2-7; 7 bases match TRBD2. Germline assignment: CDR1 SGDLS and CDR2 YYNGEE. The CDR3 has 14 residues. After removal of 4 bases from V and 2 bases from J, the junction contained 6 bases not matched to a gene.

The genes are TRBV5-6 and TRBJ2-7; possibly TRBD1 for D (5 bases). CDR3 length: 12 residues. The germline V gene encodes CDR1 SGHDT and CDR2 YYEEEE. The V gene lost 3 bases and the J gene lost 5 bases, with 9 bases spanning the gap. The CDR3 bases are TGTGCCAGCAGCTGGGGCTCGGACGAGCAGTACTTC. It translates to CASSWGSDEQYF.

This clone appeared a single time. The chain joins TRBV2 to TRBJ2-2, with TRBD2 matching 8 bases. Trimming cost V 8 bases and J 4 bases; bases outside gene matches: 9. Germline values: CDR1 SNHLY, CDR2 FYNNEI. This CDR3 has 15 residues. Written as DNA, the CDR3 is TGTGCCAGCGTCCGGGAGGGCCGGATCACCGGGGAGCTGTTTTTT. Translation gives CASVREGRITGELFF.

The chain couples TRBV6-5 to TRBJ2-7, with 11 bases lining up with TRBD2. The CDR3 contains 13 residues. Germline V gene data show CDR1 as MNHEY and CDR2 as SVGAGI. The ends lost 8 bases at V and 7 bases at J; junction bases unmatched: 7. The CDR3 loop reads CASSGLAEGEQYF. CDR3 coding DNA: TGTGCCAGCTCGGGACTAGCGGAGGGGGAGCAGTACTTC.

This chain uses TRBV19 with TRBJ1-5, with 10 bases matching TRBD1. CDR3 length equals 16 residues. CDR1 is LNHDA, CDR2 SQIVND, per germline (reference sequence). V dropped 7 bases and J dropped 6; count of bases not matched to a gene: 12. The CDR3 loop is CASKSPTGGESQPQHF. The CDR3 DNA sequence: TGTGCCAGTAAATCCCCGACAGGGGGCGAAAGTCAGCCCCAGCATTTT.

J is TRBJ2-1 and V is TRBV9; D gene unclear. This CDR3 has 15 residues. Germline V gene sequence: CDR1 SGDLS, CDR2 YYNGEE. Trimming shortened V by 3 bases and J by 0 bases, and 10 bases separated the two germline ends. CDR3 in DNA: TGTGCCAGCAGCGCAAGCTCAAGCTCCTACAATGAGCAGTTCTTC. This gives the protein CASSASSSSYNEQFF.

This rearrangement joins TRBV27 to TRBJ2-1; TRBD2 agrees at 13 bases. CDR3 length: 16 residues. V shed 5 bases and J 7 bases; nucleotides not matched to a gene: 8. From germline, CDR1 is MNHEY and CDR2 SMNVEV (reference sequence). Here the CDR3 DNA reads TGTGCCAGCAGTGGGTGGACTAGCGGGAGAGTAAATGAGCAGTTCTTC. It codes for CASSGWTSGRVNEQFF.

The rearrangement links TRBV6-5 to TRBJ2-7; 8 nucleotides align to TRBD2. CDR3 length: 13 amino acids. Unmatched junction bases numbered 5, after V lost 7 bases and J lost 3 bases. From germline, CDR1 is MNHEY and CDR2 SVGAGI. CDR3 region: CASKRTSSYEQYF. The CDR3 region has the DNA TGTGCCAGCAAACGGACTAGCAGCTACGAGCAGTACTTC.

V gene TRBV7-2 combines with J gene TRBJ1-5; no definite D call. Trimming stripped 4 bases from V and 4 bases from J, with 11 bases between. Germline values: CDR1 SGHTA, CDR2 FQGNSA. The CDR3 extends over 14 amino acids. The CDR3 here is CASSSGPVNQPQHF. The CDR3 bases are TGTGCCAGCAGCTCAGGCCCAGTGAATCAGCCCCAGCATTTT. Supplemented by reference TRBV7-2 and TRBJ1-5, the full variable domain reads GAGVSQSPSNKVTEKGKDVELRCDPISGHTALYWYRQSLGQGLEFLIYFQGNSAPDKSGLPSDRFSAERTGGSVSTLTIQRTQQEDSAVYLCASSSGPVNQPQHFGDGTRLSIL.

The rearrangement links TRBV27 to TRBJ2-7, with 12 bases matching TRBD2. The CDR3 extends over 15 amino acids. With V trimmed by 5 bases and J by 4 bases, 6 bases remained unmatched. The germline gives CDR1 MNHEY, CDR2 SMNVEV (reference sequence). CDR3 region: CASSPPSGRAYEQYF. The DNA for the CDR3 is TGTGCCAGCAGTCCCCCTAGCGGGAGGGCGTACGAGCAGTACTTC.

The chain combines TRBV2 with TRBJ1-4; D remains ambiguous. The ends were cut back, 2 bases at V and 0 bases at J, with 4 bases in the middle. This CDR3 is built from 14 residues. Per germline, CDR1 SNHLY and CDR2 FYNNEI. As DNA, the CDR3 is TGTGCCAGCAGTGAACTTGCAACTAATGAAAAACTGTTTTTT. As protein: CASSELATNEKLFF.